Following are 11 T cell receptor beta chains from one sample sequenced in a study of vaccination and CD4 T cells after COVID-19. TCRdb recomputed calls from the PCR reads with MiXCR, one row per CDR3 protein. This repertoire shows about 20,000 distinct CDR3 sequences, roughly two thirds found once; its top ten account for 0.9% to 1.2%. The specimen was CD4+ T cells from blood, collected after SARS-CoV-2 vaccination. The receptors originated from a human donor who had recovered from COVID-19.

This clonotype appeared once. This chain connects TRBV20-1 to TRBJ2-7, with D hard to call. V was trimmed by 6 bases and J by 0 bases, leaving 9 bases between them. This CDR3 is 12 amino acids long. Germline loops: CDR1 DFQATT, CDR2 SNEGSKA (reference sequence). CDR3 region: CSAGRSSYEQYF. Here the CDR3 DNA reads TGCAGTGCCGGTAGGTCCTCCTACGAGCAGTACTTC.

The rearrangement links TRBV30 to TRBJ2-7; a possible D gene is TRBD1 (5 bases). The CDR3 is 11 residues long. The germline gives CDR1 GTSNPN, CDR2 SVGIG (reference sequence). V was trimmed by 3 bases and J by 2 bases, leaving 5 bases between them. Written as DNA, the CDR3 is TGTGCCTGGAGACAGGCCTACGAGCAGTACTTC. It yields the protein CAWRQAYEQYF.

This clonotype has more than one count but fewer than ten. This chain uses TRBV7-9 with TRBJ2-2; TRBD2 agrees at 14 bases. Germline CDR1 reads SEHNR; CDR2 reads FQNEAQ (reference sequence). With V trimmed by 7 bases and J by 0 bases, 13 bases remained unmatched. There are 20 residues in the CDR3. CDR3 amino acids: CASTRVRLAGGTTNTGELFF. In DNA, the CDR3 is TGTGCCAGCACGCGCGTCCGACTAGCGGGAGGGACTACGAACACCGGGGAGCTGTTTTTT.

The rearrangement uses TRBV20-1 and TRBJ1-2; a possible D gene is TRBD1 (6 bases). The germline gives CDR1 DFQATT, CDR2 SNEGSKA (reference sequence). V lost 3 bases to trimming and J lost 4 bases, with 18 bases between them. The CDR3 runs 15 residues. The CDR3 here is CSASRLLQGSYGYTF. For the CDR3, the DNA is TGCAGTGCTAGCCGCCTCTTACAGGGTAGCTATGGCTACACCTTC.

This clonotype is judged medium-sized. The chain couples TRBV20-1 to TRBJ2-5, with TRBD2 matching over 9 bases. V shed 2 bases and J 4 bases; nucleotides not matched to a gene: 14. Germline values: CDR1 DFQATT, CDR2 SNEGSKA (reference sequence). This CDR3 has 17 amino acids. The CDR3 sequence: CSARKVAGAPLGETQYF. Written as DNA, the CDR3 is TGCAGTGCTAGAAAGGTAGCGGGAGCCCCACTTGGAGAGACCCAGTACTTC.

The chain is built from TRBV5-4 and TRBJ2-7, with 9 bases aligning to TRBD1. The germline gives CDR1 SGHNT, CDR2 YYREEE (reference sequence). Trimming at V came to 4 bases and at J to 5 bases, leaving 10 bases not matched to a gene. The CDR3 runs 15 residues. The CDR3 nucleotides are TGTGCCAGCAGCCCACCTGGGGACAGGGTCCACGAGCAGTACTTC. Translating gives CASSPPGDRVHEQYF. Supplemented by reference TRBV5-4 and TRBJ2-7, the full variable domain reads ETGVTQSPTHLIKTRGQQVTLRCSSQSGHNTVSWYQQALGQGPQFIFQYYREEENGRGNFPPRFSGLQFPNYSSELNVNALELDDSALYLCASSPPGDRVHEQYFGPGTRLTVT.

CDR3 nucleotide sequence: TGTGCCAGCAGCTTTGACTCCGTTCGCACCATATATTTT. Amino acid sequence: CASSFDSVRTIYF. The genes are TRBV7-2 and TRBJ1-3; D is ambiguous. The CDR3 has 13 amino acids. V lost 3 bases and J lost 9, with 12 bases in between. Germline values: CDR1 SGHTA, CDR2 FQGNSA.

This CDR3 is CASSQVQVNSQPQHF. As DNA, the CDR3 is TGTGCCAGCAGCCAAGTTCAGGTGAATAGTCAGCCCCAGCATTTT. The chain joins TRBV4-2 to TRBJ1-5, with no clear D. The CDR3 runs to 15 residues. Germline-derived CDR1 and CDR2 are LGHNA and YNFKEQ. V lost 1 base and J lost 6, with 13 bases in between.

Only a few counts were recorded for this clonotype. The chain couples TRBV7-2 to TRBJ2-3, with 8 bases identical to TRBD2. V gave up 5 bases and J gave up 0 bases; unmatched junction bases: 10. The CDR3 extends over 17 amino acids. The germline V gene encodes CDR1 SGHTA and CDR2 FQGNSA. CDR3 DNA: TGTGCCAGCAGCCCTCTGTCCGGGAGGGTTAGCACAGATACGCAGTATTTT. Translation: CASSPLSGRVSTDTQYF.

The chain employs TRBV27 and TRBJ2-7; D gene unclear. CDR3 size: 12 residues. With 6 bases removed from V and 5 bases from J, the gap between germline ends came to 11 bases. Germline V gene data show CDR1 as MNHEY and CDR2 as SMNVEV (reference sequence). CDR3 region: CASRRWNDEQYF. As DNA, the CDR3 is TGTGCCAGCAGGAGATGGAACGACGAGCAGTACTTC.

The chain joins TRBV2 to TRBJ1-6; 11 bases fit TRBD1. Looked up from germline, CDR1 is SNHLY and CDR2 is FYNNEI. The ends lost 11 bases at V and 10 bases at J; junction bases unmatched: 10. The CDR3 is 14 amino acids. The CDR3 here is CAGGMDRGQSPLHF. In nucleotides, the CDR3 is TGTGCCGGAGGGATGGACAGGGGGCAGTCACCCCTCCACTTT.